One and the same sample provided the 22 T cell receptor beta chains below, sequenced in a study of blood T cell repertoires in COVID-19. The method was immunoSEQ multiplex PCR; TCRdb's version includes in-frame clones alone and lacks a portion of them. The table lists approximately 300,000 clones, roughly 86% of them singletons. Sequencing was carried out using peripheral blood. These receptors all come from a woman in her thirties with COVID-19, enrolled during active disease.

J is TRBJ1-2 and V is TRBV12-5; 8 bases fit TRBD1. This CDR3 comprises 11 residues. Germline V gives CDR1 LGHNT, CDR2 FRNRAP. After removal of 8 bases from V and 6 bases from J, the junction contained 2 bases not matched to a gene. The CDR3 sequence: CASSRGHGYTF. Written as DNA, the CDR3 is TGTGCTAGTAGCAGGGGGCATGGCTACACCTTC.

In nucleotides, the CDR3 is TGCAGCGCCACCGACTACAGGGAGAAGGGCTATGGCTACACCTTC. Its protein product is CSATDYREKGYGYTF. The chain joins TRBV29-1 to TRBJ1-2; possibly TRBD1 for D (6 bases). The CDR3 sequence is 15 residues long. Trimming left V 7 bases short and J 4 bases short, with 22 bases between. Germline CDR1 is SQVTM and CDR2 is ANQGSEA. Full variable domain (missing parts from reference TRBV29-1 and TRBJ1-2): SAVISQKPSRDICQRGTSLTIQCQVDSQVTMMFWYRQQPGQSLTLIATANQGSEATYESGFVIDKFPISRPNLTFSTLTVSNMSPEDSSIYLCSATDYREKGYGYTFGSGTRLTVV.

The sample holds one count of this clone. The chain joins TRBV10-1 to TRBJ2-3, with 10 positions matching TRBD2. This CDR3 region has 14 residues. Germline CDR1 WNHNN, CDR2 SYGVQD (reference sequence). V shed 3 bases, J shed 5 bases, and the junction held 2 bases outside the gene matches. CDR3 sequence (DNA): TGCGCCAGCAGTGATAGCGGGGGGCTAGATACGCAGTATTTT. Amino acids: CASSDSGGLDTQYF.

This chain connects TRBV6-5 to TRBJ2-1, with 12 bases identical to TRBD2. This CDR3 is built from 16 residues. Germline CDR1 and CDR2: MNHEY and SVGAGI. The ends lost 2 bases at V and 8 bases at J; junction bases unmatched: 7. In DNA, the CDR3 is TGTGCCAGCAGTTACCGACTAGCGGGGGATTTGGATGAGCAGTTCTTC. This gives the protein CASSYRLAGDLDEQFF.

The genes are TRBV7-9 and TRBJ1-4, with 7 bases that match TRBD1. There are 15 residues in the CDR3. Germline V gene lookup returns CDR1 SEHNR and CDR2 FQNEAQ (reference sequence). V was clipped by 6 bases and J by 2 bases; unmatched bases: 6. This CDR3 is CASRETGATNEKLFF. CDR3 in DNA: TGTGCCAGCAGGGAAACAGGGGCTACTAATGAAAAACTGTTTTTT.

This rearrangement joins TRBV12-3 or TRBV12-4 to TRBJ2-5, with D perhaps TRBD1 (5 bases). V was pared by 6 bases and J by 5 bases, with 13 bases between. This CDR3 is built from 13 residues. The CDR3 spells CASSPGLGETQYF. CDR3 coding DNA: TGTGCCAGCAGCCCAGGGTTGGGGGAGACCCAGTACTTC.

The chain couples TRBV7-9 to TRBJ2-7; D may be TRBD2 (6 bases). The V gene lost 3 bases and the J gene lost 3 bases, with 9 bases spanning the gap. The V gene's germline CDR1 is SEHNR and CDR2 FQNEAQ (reference sequence). The CDR3 consists of 13 residues. The CDR3 nucleotides read TGTGCCAGCAGCTTGGGGGGACTCTACGAGCAGTACGTC. Translation gives CASSLGGLYEQYV.

The chain links TRBV7-9 to TRBJ1-1; D is possibly TRBD1 (5 bases). The CDR3 covers 13 residues. Per the germline V gene, CDR1 is SEHNR and CDR2 is FQNEAQ (reference sequence). With 8 bases removed from V and 8 bases from J, the gap between germline ends came to 18 bases. CDR3 DNA: TGTGCCAGCCTCCGGGGGGTCTGGGAGGAAGCTTTCTTT. This encodes CASLRGVWEEAFF.

In nucleotides, the CDR3 is TGTGCCACCAGCCCCCGCAGATTTAATGAAAAACTGTTTTTT. It encodes CATSPRRFNEKLFF. The rearrangement joins TRBV15 to TRBJ1-4; D remains ambiguous. This CDR3 contains 14 residues. Deletions cut 5 bases from V and 4 bases from J, with 11 bases between. Germline V gene lookup returns CDR1 LNHNV and CDR2 YYDKDF (reference sequence).

The chain couples TRBV2 to TRBJ1-5, with TRBD1 matching over 7 bases. The V gene's germline CDR1 is SNHLY and CDR2 FYNNEI. The CDR3 consists of 14 residues. Germline trimming cut 4 bases from V and 4 bases from J; bases unmatched to any gene: 4. CDR3 in DNA: TGTGCCAGCAGTGGACAGGGTCCTAATCAGCCCCAGCATTTT. This encodes CASSGQGPNQPQHF. Based on the CDR3 plus reference TRBV2 and TRBJ1-5, the full variable domain is EPEVTQTPSHQVTQMGQEVILRCVPISNHLYFYWYRQILGQKVEFLVSFYNNEISEKSEIFDDQFSVERPDGSNFTLKIRSTKLEDSAMYFCASSGQGPNQPQHFGDGTRLSIL.

The chain has TRBV7-9 and TRBJ1-2; 9 bases line up with TRBD1. The V gene's germline CDR1 is SEHNR and CDR2 FQNEAQ (reference sequence). J gave up 4 bases and V 2 bases, and 8 bases lay outside the gene matches. CDR3 size: 16 residues. The CDR3 is CASSLYRDREGYGYTF. CDR3 in DNA: TGTGCCAGCAGCTTATACCGGGACAGGGAAGGCTATGGCTACACCTTC.

V is TRBV6-6 and J is TRBJ1-6; the match to TRBD1 covers 9 bases. The CDR3 is made up of 15 amino acids. V lost 6 bases and J lost 5; bases outside the gene matches: 5. CDR1 is MNHNY, CDR2 SVGAGI, per germline (reference sequence). CDR3 coding DNA: TGTGCCAGCAGAAAGACAGGGGGAAATAATTCACCCCTCCACTTT. This sequence encodes CASRKTGGNNSPLHF.

This clone was seen many times. The chain employs TRBV19 and TRBJ1-6; TRBD1 is a possible D gene (5 bases). Germline V CDR1 and CDR2: LNHDA, SQIVND (reference sequence). Trimming removed 4 bases at V and 0 bases at J, with 16 bases between. There are 18 residues in the CDR3. The CDR3 loop reads CASSRTLRRSSYNSPLHF. In DNA, the CDR3 is TGTGCCAGTAGTAGGACACTACGGCGAAGCTCCTATAATTCACCCCTCCACTTT.

This chain joins TRBV28 and TRBJ2-5; D may be TRBD2 (7 bases). Trimming took off 6 bases at V and 5 bases at J, with 16 bases between the two ends. Germline-derived CDR1 and CDR2 are MDHEN and SYDVKM. The CDR3 has 14 residues. The CDR3 coding sequence is TGTGCCAGCAGGGGGGGGCTAGCCGGCGAGACCCAGTACTTC. Translation: CASRGGLAGETQYF.

V gene TRBV27 combines with J gene TRBJ1-6; 7 nucleotides match TRBD1. CDR1 is MNHEY and CDR2 is SMNVEV in the germline V gene (reference sequence). CDR3 size: 13 residues. With V trimmed by 6 bases and J by 7 bases, 3 bases remained unmatched. The CDR3 loop is CASRGQTNSPLHF. CDR3 in DNA: TGTGCCAGCAGGGGACAGACGAATTCACCCCTCCACTTT.

The V and J genes are TRBV29-1 and TRBJ1-5, with D tentatively TRBD1 (6 bases). V lost 4 bases and J 2 bases, leaving 18 bases between the germline ends. The CDR3 spans 16 residues. Germline V lookup: CDR1 SQVTM, CDR2 ANQGSEA. CDR3 coding DNA: TGCAGCGTTGGCGAGGGGGTAGGCGGAGGCAATCAGCCCCAGCATTTT. This sequence encodes CSVGEGVGGGNQPQHF. Combining the CDR3 with reference TRBV29-1 and TRBJ1-5 gives the whole variable domain SAVISQKPSRDICQRGTSLTIQCQVDSQVTMMFWYRQQPGQSLTLIATANQGSEATYESGFVIDKFPISRPNLTFSTLTVSNMSPEDSSIYLCSVGEGVGGGNQPQHFGDGTRLSIL.

The chain joins TRBV12-3 or TRBV12-4 to TRBJ2-7, with 7 bases fitting TRBD2. The J segment lost 3 bases and the V segment lost 5 bases, leaving 4 bases of the junction unmatched. This CDR3 is built from 13 residues. The CDR3 spells CASSRGEGYEQYV. DNA for the CDR3: TGTGCCAGCAGTCGGGGGGAGGGCTACGAGCAGTACGTC.

This chain joins TRBV11-3 and TRBJ1-6; 8 bases match TRBD1. The ends lost 0 bases at V and 8 bases at J; junction bases unmatched: 0. CDR1 and CDR2 (germline): SGHNT, YENEEA. The CDR3 length is 14 residues. The CDR3 DNA reads TGTGCCAGCAGCTTAGAACAGGGGGATTCACCCCTCCACTTT. This sequence encodes CASSLEQGDSPLHF.

This chain connects TRBV7-2 to TRBJ2-2; tentatively, D is TRBD1 (6 bases). The CDR3 spans 21 residues. V lost 0 bases to trimming and J lost 2 bases, with 25 bases between them. Germline-derived CDR1 and CDR2 are SGHTA and FQGNSA. This CDR3 is CASSLASVLRTGPLNTGELFF. CDR3 nucleotides: TGTGCCAGCAGCTTAGCTTCAGTGTTGAGAACAGGGCCCTTAAACACCGGGGAGCTGTTTTTT. Looking up the rest from reference TRBV7-2 and TRBJ2-2 gives the full variable domain: GAGVSQSPSNKVTEKGKDVELRCDPISGHTALYWYRQSLGQGLEFLIYFQGNSAPDKSGLPSDRFSAERTGGSVSTLTIQRTQQEDSAVYLCASSLASVLRTGPLNTGELFFGEGSRLTVL.

CDR3: CASSPGGTGGYGYTF. CDR3 coding DNA: TGTGCCAGCAGCCCCGGGGGTACAGGTGGCTATGGCTACACCTTC. The chain uses TRBV9 and TRBJ1-2, with a weak D call TRBD1 (5 bases). Germline CDR1 SGDLS, CDR2 YYNGEE. The CDR3 totals 15 residues. Trimming removed 4 bases from V and 4 bases from J, with 17 bases in between.

J is TRBJ1-5 and V is TRBV12-3 or TRBV12-4; D is uncertain. V lost 7 bases, J lost 5 bases, and 12 bases lay in between. The CDR3 covers 13 residues. The CDR3 reads CASNNLADQPQHF. The CDR3 coding sequence is TGTGCCAGCAACAATCTTGCGGATCAGCCCCAGCATTTT.

The chain recombines TRBV19 with TRBJ1-2; D is possibly TRBD1 (6 bases). CDR1 LNHDA and CDR2 SQIVND come from the germline V gene (reference sequence). This CDR3 comprises 14 residues. V gave up 1 base and J gave up 4 bases, with 10 bases separating them. The CDR3 is CASSIGARGYGYTF. CDR3 in DNA: TGTGCCAGTAGTATAGGCGCCAGGGGCTATGGCTACACCTTC.